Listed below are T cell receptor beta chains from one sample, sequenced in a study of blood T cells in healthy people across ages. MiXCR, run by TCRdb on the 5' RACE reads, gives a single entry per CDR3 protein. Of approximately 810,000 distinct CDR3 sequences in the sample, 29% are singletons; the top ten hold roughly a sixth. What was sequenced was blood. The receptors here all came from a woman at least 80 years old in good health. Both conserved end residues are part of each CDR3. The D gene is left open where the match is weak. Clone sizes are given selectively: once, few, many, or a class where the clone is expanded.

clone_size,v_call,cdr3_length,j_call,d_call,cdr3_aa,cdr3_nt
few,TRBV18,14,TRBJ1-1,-,CASSPYGSNTEAFF,TGTGCCAGCTCACCATACGGGTCGAACACTGAAGCTTTCTTT
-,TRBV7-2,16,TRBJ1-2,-,CASSRASVGIQYGYTF,TGTGCCAGCAGCCGAGCCAGCGTAGGGATTCAATATGGCTACACCTTC
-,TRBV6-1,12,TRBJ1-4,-,CVSRVTNEKLFF,TGTGTCAGCAGGGTAACTAATGAAAAACTGTTTTTT
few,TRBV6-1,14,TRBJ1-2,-,CASSESGGGYGYTF,TGTGCCAGCAGTGAATCCGGCGGGGGTTATGGCTACACCTTC
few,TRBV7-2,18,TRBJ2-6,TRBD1,CASSSHRQGASGANVLTF,TGTGCCAGCAGCTCCCATCGACAGGGGGCGTCTGGGGCCAACGTCCTGACTTTC
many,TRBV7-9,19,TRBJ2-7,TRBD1,CASSPLPGQGRYSSYEQYF,TGTGCCAGCAGCCCGCTACCGGGACAGGGGAGATACAGCTCCTACGAGCAGTACTTC
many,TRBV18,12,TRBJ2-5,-,CASSAYQETQYF,TGTGCCAGCTCAGCATACCAAGAGACCCAGTACTTC
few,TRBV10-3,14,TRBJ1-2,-,CAVGGQPSNYGYTF,TGTGCCGTGGGAGGACAGCCTTCTAACTATGGCTACACCTTC
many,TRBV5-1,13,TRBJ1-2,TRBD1,CASSSTGDYGYTF,TGCGCCAGCAGCTCGACAGGGGACTATGGCTACACCTTC
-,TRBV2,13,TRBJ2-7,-,CASRQGPFYEQYF,TGTGCCAGCAGGCAGGGGCCCTTCTACGAGCAGTACTTC
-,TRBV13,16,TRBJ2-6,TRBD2,CASGGAGDSGANVLTF,TGTGCCAGCGGTGGGGCGGGGGACTCTGGGGCCAACGTCCTGACTTTC
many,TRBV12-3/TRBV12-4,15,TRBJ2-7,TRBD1,CASRAGTGGSYEQYF,TGTGCCAGCAGAGCCGGGACAGGGGGTTCCTACGAGCAGTACTTC
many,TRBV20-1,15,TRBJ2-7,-,CSARLGSPSSYEQYF,TGCAGTGCTAGATTGGGGTCTCCTAGCTCCTACGAGCAGTACTTC
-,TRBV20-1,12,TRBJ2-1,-,CSARDLIDGQFF,TGCAGTGCTAGGGATCTTATAGATGGGCAGTTCTTC
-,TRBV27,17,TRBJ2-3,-,CASSLRRRLTGSDTQYF,TGTGCCAGCAGTTTGAGGAGGAGACTTACTGGGTCAGATACGCAGTATTTT
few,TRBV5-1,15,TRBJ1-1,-,CASSSRQAMNTEAFF,TGCGCCAGCAGCTCCCGACAGGCCATGAACACTGAAGCTTTCTTT
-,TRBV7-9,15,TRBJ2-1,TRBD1,CASSDQGVFYNEQFF,TGTGCCAGCAGCGATCAGGGGGTTTTTTACAATGAGCAGTTCTTC
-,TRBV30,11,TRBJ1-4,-,CAWSTAEKLFF,TGTGCCTGGAGTACGGCCGAAAAACTGTTTTTT
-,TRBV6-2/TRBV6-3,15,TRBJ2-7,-,CASSYVGTLPYEQYF,TGTGCCAGCAGTTACGTGGGGACTCTTCCCTACGAGCAGTACTTC
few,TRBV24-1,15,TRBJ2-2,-,CATSDTGYWTGELFF,TGTGCCACCAGTGATACAGGGTACTGGACCGGGGAGCTGTTTTTT
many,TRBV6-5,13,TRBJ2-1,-,CASSRRLMDEQFF,TGTGCCAGCAGTAGACGGTTGATGGATGAGCAGTTCTTC
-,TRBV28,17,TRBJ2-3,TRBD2,CASSFSASGAITDTQYF,TGTGCCAGCAGTTTTTCGGCTAGCGGAGCTATCACAGATACGCAGTATTTT
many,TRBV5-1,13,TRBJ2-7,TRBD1,CASSLVQGDEQYF,TGCGCCAGCAGCTTGGTCCAGGGGGACGAGCAGTACTTC
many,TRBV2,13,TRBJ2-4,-,CASSADIGNIQYF,TGTGCCAGCAGTGCCGACATAGGGAACATTCAGTACTTC
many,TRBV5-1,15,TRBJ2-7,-,CASSLAGRATYEQYF,TGCGCCAGCAGCTTGGCGGGCAGGGCCACCTACGAGCAGTACTTC
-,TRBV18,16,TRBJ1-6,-,CASSPARGSDNSPLHF,TGTGCCAGCTCACCGGCCCGGGGGTCGGATAATTCACCCCTCCACTTT
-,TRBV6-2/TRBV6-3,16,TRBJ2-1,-,CAGSYEAGEVVAEQFF,TGTGCCGGCAGTTACGAAGCAGGGGAGGTGGTGGCTGAGCAGTTCTTC
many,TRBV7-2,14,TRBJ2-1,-,CASSPLWLRNEQFF,TGTGCCAGCAGCCCCCTTTGGCTGAGAAATGAGCAGTTCTTC
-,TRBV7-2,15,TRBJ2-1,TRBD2,CASSTGLAIYNEQFF,TGTGCCAGCAGCACGGGACTAGCGATTTACAATGAGCAGTTCTTC
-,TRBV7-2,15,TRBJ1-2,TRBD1,CAISSLGQGYYGYTF,TGTGCCATCAGCTCCTTGGGACAGGGATACTATGGCTACACCTTC
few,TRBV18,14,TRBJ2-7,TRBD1,CASSERDRAHEQYF,TGTGCCAGCTCAGAAAGGGACAGAGCCCACGAGCAGTACTTC